This T cell receptor (beta chain) was retrieved from a study of cytomegalovirus exposure and HLA in healthy donors. Amplification used 60 Vbeta primers and 13 Jbeta primers. Libraries were prepared by immunoSEQ multiplex PCR; TCRdb keeps only in-frame clonotypes and omits some of them. The profile shows about 160,000 clones, under 75% of them singletons. Per germline, CDR1 MNHEY and CDR2 SVGAGI. The CDR3 runs 14 residues. V trimming: 1 base; J trimming: 7 bases; junction bases outside the gene matches: 4. The V and J genes are TRBV6-5 and TRBJ2-1; 7 positions agree with TRBD2. The sequence was obtained from a woman aged 55-69 years in good health and CMV-seropositive. Input material: PBMCs. CDR3 coding DNA: TGTGCCAGCAGTTACTGGGGGGGGGAAAATGAGCAGTTCTTC. Amino acids: CASSYWGGENEQFF.